These 5 T cell receptor beta chains originate from one sample sequenced in a study of regulatory T cells in long-lasting Graves disease. Both iRepertoire HTBI primers and Arm-PCR of CDR3 regions were used to build the TCR beta libraries. MiXCR, run by TCRdb on the multiplex PCR reads, gives a single entry per CDR3 protein. Of around 450,000 distinct CDR3 sequences in the sample, 15% were seen once. Sample time point: newly diagnosed GD, antithyroid drugs for less than 3 months. The TCR library was prepared using RNA isolated from PBMCs. This sample also appeared in a second study, on T cells in Graves' hyperthyroidism and ophthalmopathy.

Sample: peripheral blood mononuclear cells (PBMCs), taken at new diagnosis, from a patient treated with antithyroid drugs. The source of these receptors is a woman aged 40 to 49 with Graves disease.

The table lists this clonotype with a few counts. The rearrangement joins TRBV15 to TRBJ2-7; D could derive from TRBD1 or TRBD2 (5 bases each). Germline V gene lookup returns CDR1 LNHNV and CDR2 YYDKDF (reference sequence). Trimming cost V 5 bases and J 3 bases, with 14 bases left between them. This CDR3 has 14 amino acids. CDR3 protein: CATSGGPAIYEQYF. In nucleotides, the CDR3 is TGTGCCACCAGCGGGGGACCAGCGATCTACGAGCAGTACTTC.

There are many counts of this clonotype. The chain has TRBV19 and TRBJ1-1, with a tentative D call TRBD1 (5 bases). V gave up 2 bases and J gave up 4 bases, with 14 bases separating them. The CDR3 is 15 amino acids. Germline-derived CDR1 and CDR2 are LNHDA and SQIVND (reference sequence). This CDR3 reads CASSIRGVESTEAFF. CDR3 DNA sequence: TGTGCCAGTAGTATACGAGGGGTTGAAAGCACTGAAGCTTTCTTT.

On this clonotype itself: Given a much more abundant clone one base away, this may be a read error. The gene calls are TRBV4-1 and TRBJ2-7; the D is unclear. Per germline, CDR1 MGHRA and CDR2 YSYEKL. There are 13 residues in the CDR3. This CDR3 is CASSQTVAYEQHF. The CDR3 nucleotides are TGCGCCAGCAGCCAAACAGTAGCCTACGAGCAGCACTTC.

This clonotype was seen at least ten times. This sequence joins TRBV12-3 or TRBV12-4 and TRBJ2-4; TRBD2 matches 12 bases. The J call may be faulty, since TRBJ2-5 better matches the DNA end. This CDR3 is 19 amino acids long. CDR3 region: CASSLNGQGLAGPGETQYF. The CDR3 nucleotides read TGTGCCAGCAGTTTAAATGGACAGGGACTAGCGGGCCCCGGGGAGACCCAGTACTTC.

The chain couples TRBV3-1 to TRBJ2-1; D is unresolved. The CDR3 spans 13 residues. CDR1 is LGHDT and CDR2 is YNNKEL in the germline V gene (reference sequence). Trimming took off 4 bases at V and 9 bases at J, with 13 bases between the two ends. The CDR3 DNA sequence: TGTGCCAGCAGCCCGGGTACGAACGGTGAGCAGTTCTTC. This sequence encodes CASSPGTNGEQFF.